A single sample is the source of the 13 T cell receptor beta chains below, sequenced in a study of CD8 T cells in Susac syndrome (dated by TCRdb to between 2018 and 2020). Preparation of the library involved the immunoSEQ multiplex PCR assay. RNA was extracted using the RNeasy kit, and about 0.5 to 1 ug of the RNA was reverse transcribed with random hexamers. TCRdb itself trimmed the public reads at Q25 with fastp, ran MiXCR and retained productive beta chains. Each CDR3 protein gets just one entry, which takes the most common genes and DNA from the rows behind it. The sample table shows some 240,000 distinct CDR3 sequences, and 90% to 96% are seen once. The ten largest clonotypes hold approximately 0.094% of the sample. Material for sequencing was CD4+ T cells from PBMCs. These receptors were taken from a human donor with Susac syndrome.

This chain uses TRBV3-1 with TRBJ2-5; tentatively, D is TRBD1 (6 bases). CDR3 length equals 15 residues. The germline V and J ends were trimmed by 0 bases and 5 bases, with 13 bases remaining between them. The V gene's germline CDR1 is LGHDT and CDR2 YNNKEL (reference sequence). CDR3 coding DNA: TGTGCCAGCAGCCAAGAGCTGGGGGCTAAGGAGACCCAGTACTTC. It codes for CASSQELGAKETQYF.

The chain is built from TRBV20-1 and TRBJ2-5, with TRBD1 as a possible D gene (6 bases). Germline CDR1 DFQATT, CDR2 SNEGSKA (reference sequence). The CDR3 is 13 amino acids. V lost 6 bases to trimming and J lost 4 bases, with 15 bases between them. CDR3 residues: CSAPRQARETQYF. DNA of the CDR3: TGCAGTGCCCCTCGACAGGCCCGAGAGACCCAGTACTTC.

The rearrangement links TRBV27 to TRBJ2-2; D unclear. Germline lookup yields CDR1 MNHEY and CDR2 SMNVEV (reference sequence). V lost 5 bases and J 7 bases, leaving 11 bases between the germline ends. The CDR3 length is 13 residues. Written as DNA, the CDR3 is TGTGCCAGCAGTCCGATTCCTCACGGGGAGCTGTTTTTT. Its translation: CASSPIPHGELFF.

V is TRBV5-1 and J is TRBJ1-4; no definite D call. The V gene's germline CDR1 is SGHRS and CDR2 YFSETQ. V lost 0 bases and J 4 bases, leaving 7 bases between the germline ends. The CDR3 has 14 residues. Here the CDR3 reads CASSLGTGNEKLFF. CDR3 sequence (DNA): TGCGCCAGCAGCTTGGGGACGGGTAATGAAAAACTGTTTTTT.

V is TRBV20-1 and J is TRBJ2-7, with 12 bases that match TRBD2. The CDR3 totals 13 residues. With V trimmed by 6 bases and J by 6 bases, 6 bases remained unmatched. In germline, CDR1 is DFQATT, CDR2 SNEGSKA (reference sequence). In DNA, the CDR3 is TGCAGTGCCAGACTAGCGGGAGAGGGCGAGCAGTACTTC. It encodes CSARLAGEGEQYF.

This chain links TRBV20-1 with TRBJ2-7; D ambiguous. This CDR3 is 11 amino acids long. The germline V and J ends were trimmed by 2 bases and 2 bases, with 4 bases remaining between them. Per the germline V gene, CDR1 is DFQATT and CDR2 is SNEGSKA (reference sequence). DNA of the CDR3: TGCAGTGCTAGACAGGCCTACGAGCAGTACTTC. Amino acid sequence: CSARQAYEQYF.

This chain links TRBV6-5 with TRBJ1-5, with 8 bases fitting TRBD1. This CDR3 comprises 15 residues. V lost 6 bases to trimming and J lost 1 base; unmatched junction nucleotides: 5. From germline, CDR1 is MNHEY and CDR2 SVGAGI. For the CDR3, the DNA is TGTGCCAGCAGCTCTGACAGGGGCAGCAATCAGCCCCAGCATTTT. It codes for CASSSDRGSNQPQHF.

The chain combines TRBV4-1 with TRBJ1-2, with D hard to call. Germline V gives CDR1 MGHRA, CDR2 YSYEKL. This CDR3 has 15 residues. Trimming shortened V by 1 base and J by 4 bases, and 13 bases separated the two germline ends. The CDR3 sequence is CASSQAVVGPYGYTF. CDR3 DNA: TGCGCCAGCAGCCAAGCCGTTGTAGGGCCCTATGGCTACACCTTC.

The V gene is TRBV29-1, the J gene TRBJ2-3, with D possibly being TRBD2 (6 bases). The V gene's germline CDR1 is SQVTM and CDR2 ANQGSEA. The CDR3 contains 14 residues. V was trimmed by 4 bases and J by 5 bases, leaving 16 bases between them. CDR3 coding DNA: TGCAGCGTTGTGAGCGGAGGGGTAGGAGATACGCAGTATTTT. Translated, it gives CSVVSGGVGDTQYF.

The chain combines TRBV20-1 with TRBJ2-3; D gene unclear. The germline V gene encodes CDR1 DFQATT and CDR2 SNEGSKA (reference sequence). The ends were cut back, 6 bases at V and 6 bases at J, with 10 bases in the middle. The CDR3 extends over 11 amino acids. The CDR3 DNA sequence: TGCAGTGCCCAAACCCCCGATACGCAGTATTTT. Protein sequence: CSAQTPDTQYF.

The chain joins TRBV30 to TRBJ2-1; D is unclear. This CDR3 spans 11 amino acids. V lost 5 bases to trimming and J lost 9 bases, with 11 bases between them. The germline CDR1 and CDR2 sequences are GTSNPN and SVGIG (reference sequence). CDR3 sequence: CAWASQFEQFF. CDR3 DNA sequence: TGTGCCTGGGCCTCACAATTTGAGCAGTTCTTC.

The rearrangement links TRBV30 to TRBJ1-2; 8 bases match TRBD1. V was clipped by 3 bases and J by 3 bases; unmatched bases: 3. This CDR3 comprises 13 residues. CDR1 GTSNPN and CDR2 SVGIG come from the germline V gene (reference sequence). The CDR3 region has the DNA TGTGCCTGGAGCCCGGGACAGGACTATGGCTACACCTTC. Its protein product is CAWSPGQDYGYTF.

CDR3 protein: CASRQSTDTQYF. CDR3 bases: TGTGCCAGCAGGCAGTCGACGGATACGCAGTATTTT. The chain carries TRBV28 and TRBJ2-3; D uncertain. The germline V and J ends were trimmed by 6 bases and 6 bases, with 10 bases remaining between them. The V gene's germline CDR1 is MDHEN and CDR2 SYDVKM. CDR3 length: 12 amino acids.